This entry describes one T cell receptor beta chain. The data originate from a study of Ad26.COV2.S vaccination and SARS-CoV-2 variants. Background on the study: In the study, Ad26.COV2.S was injected intramuscularly once, or twice 56 days apart.

Documented treatment: around 19 received Ad26.COV2.S at low or high dose, single or two shots; 5 received placebo; per-sample allocation not given. Samples were taken on day 63 after the first vaccine or placebo injection. TCRdb's copy holds only in-frame clones and misses some; the assay was immunoSEQ multiplex PCR. Of about 680,000 clones listed, around 89% were seen once; the top ten hold about 1.5%. CDR3 length equals 13 residues. Trimming took off 5 bases at V and 7 bases at J, with 12 bases between the two ends. Germline CDR1 reads MNHEY; CDR2 reads SVGAGI. This clonotype was sampled from a person between 18 and 65 years old who received the Ad26.COV2.S COVID-19 vaccine or a placebo. This material consisted of peripheral blood, taken in a trial of Ad26.COV2.S vaccine versus placebo. The V call is TRBV6-5, the J call TRBJ2-1, with D perhaps TRBD1 (6 bases). DNA of the CDR3: TGTGCCAGCAGTCGGACAGCTATAAATGAGCAGTTCTTC. Translated: CASSRTAINEQFF.